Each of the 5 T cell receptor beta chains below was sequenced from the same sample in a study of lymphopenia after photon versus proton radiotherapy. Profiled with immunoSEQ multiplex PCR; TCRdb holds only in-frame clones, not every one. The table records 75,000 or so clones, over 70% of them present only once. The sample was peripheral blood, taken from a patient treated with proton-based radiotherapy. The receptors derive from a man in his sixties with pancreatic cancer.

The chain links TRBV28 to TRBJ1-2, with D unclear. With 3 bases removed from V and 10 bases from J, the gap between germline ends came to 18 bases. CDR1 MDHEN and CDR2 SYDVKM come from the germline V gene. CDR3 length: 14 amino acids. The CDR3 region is CASSFSRGTIDYTF. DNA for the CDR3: TGTGCCAGCAGTTTCAGCAGAGGAACTATCGACTACACCTTC.

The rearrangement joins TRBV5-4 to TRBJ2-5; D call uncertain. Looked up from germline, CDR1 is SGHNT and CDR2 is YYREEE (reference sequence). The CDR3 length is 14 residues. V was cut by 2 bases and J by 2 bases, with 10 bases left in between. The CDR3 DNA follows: TGTGCCAGCAGCTTAGAAGTTAATCAAGAGACCCAGTACTTC. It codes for CASSLEVNQETQYF. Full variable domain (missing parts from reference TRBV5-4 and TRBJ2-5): ETGVTQSPTHLIKTRGQQVTLRCSSQSGHNTVSWYQQALGQGPQFIFQYYREEENGRGNFPPRFSGLQFPNYSSELNVNALELDDSALYLCASSLEVNQETQYFGPGTRLLVL.

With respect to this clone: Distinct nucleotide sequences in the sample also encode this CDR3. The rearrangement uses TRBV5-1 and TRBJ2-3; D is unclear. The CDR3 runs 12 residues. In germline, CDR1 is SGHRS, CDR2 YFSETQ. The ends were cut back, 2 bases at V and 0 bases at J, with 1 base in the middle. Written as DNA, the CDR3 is TGCGCCAGCAGCTTAAGCACAGATACGCAGTATTTT. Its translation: CASSLSTDTQYF.

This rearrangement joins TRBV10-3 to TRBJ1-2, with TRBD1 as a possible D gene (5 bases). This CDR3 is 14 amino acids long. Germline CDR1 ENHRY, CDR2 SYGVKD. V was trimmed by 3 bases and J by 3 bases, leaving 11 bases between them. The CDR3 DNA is TGTGCCATCAGTGAAGGGACGACCGACTATGGCTACACCTTC. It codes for CAISEGTTDYGYTF.

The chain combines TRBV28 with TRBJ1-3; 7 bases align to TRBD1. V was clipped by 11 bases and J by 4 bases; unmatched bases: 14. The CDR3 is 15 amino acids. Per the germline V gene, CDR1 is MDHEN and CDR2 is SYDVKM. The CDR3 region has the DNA TGTGCCGTGGAACCCTCCGGGACAGCAGGAAACACCATATATTTT. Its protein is CAVEPSGTAGNTIYF.